The sequence of this T cell receptor beta chain was determined in a study of identical twins. General observations from the study: The study drew conclusions from cross-sectional statistical analysis, not from following the same donors. It was out-of-frame TCR alpha sharing in monozygotic twins that models underestimated.

This clonotype has at least ten counts. Its specificity is not known. TCRdb analysed the 5' RACE reads with MiXCR anew, one entry per CDR3 protein. Among around 510,000 distinct CDR3 sequences listed, roughly 13% were seen once. The CDR3 is 13 residues long. Germline CDR1 and CDR2: SGHRS and YFSETQ. Trimming removed 1 base at V and 3 bases at J, with 8 bases between. The data also belong to a second study, concerning yellow fever vaccine responses in identical twins.

The chain couples TRBV5-1 to TRBJ2-7; no clear D gene. Sample: CD4+ T cells sorted from blood. This receptor was obtained from a woman younger than 30 in good health. CDR3 DNA: TGCGCCAGCAGCTTGATAGGTGGCTACGAGCAGTACTTC. This encodes CASSLIGGYEQYF. The full variable domain, its missing parts supplied by reference TRBV5-1 and TRBJ2-7, is KAGVTQTPRYLIKTRGQQVTLSCSPISGHRSVSWYQQTPGQGLQFLFEYFSETQRNKGNFPGRFSGRQFSNSRSEMNVSTLELGDSALYLCASSLIGGYEQYFGPGTRLTVT.